This section outlines one T cell receptor beta chain sequence together with its context. Its antigen is not known. These data belong to a study of T cells in tuberculosis. Some clones are missing from TCRdb's copy, which holds only in-frame ones; the method was immunoSEQ multiplex PCR. The sample consists of 37,000 or so clones, around 93% of them appearing once. Germline loops: CDR1 SGHVS, CDR2 FNYEAQ. The CDR3 sequence is 18 residues long. Losses at the gene ends were 4 bases for V and 0 bases for J; bases not matched to a gene: 11. Unsorted cryopreserved PBMC were sequenced, averaging roughly 100,000 T cells per clinical donor. The study's findings and limits: Shorter CDR3-alpha in active tuberculosis partly drove smaller distances.

Sequences were obtained from PBMCs. The origin of this receptor is a donor aged 10-30 years with latent tuberculosis or without tuberculosis infection. Some clones in this sample may be carry-over from other donors' samples. V and J are TRBV7-6 and TRBJ2-7; the match to TRBD2 covers 11 bases. The CDR3 region is CASSSRPLAGGFSYEQYF. The DNA for the CDR3 is TGTGCCAGCAGCTCCCGCCCGCTAGCGGGGGGTTTCTCCTACGAGCAGTACTTC.